These 21 T cell receptor beta chains were all obtained from the same sample, sequenced in a study of cytomegalovirus exposure and HLA in healthy donors. Sequenced by immunoSEQ multiplex PCR; TCRdb stores in-frame clones only, minus some. Among over 200,000 clones listed, roughly 84% were seen once. Sequencing was done on a sample of PBMCs. The source is a woman aged 25-40 years in good health and CMV-seropositive.

This clone was found once. The rearrangement joins TRBV6-1 to TRBJ1-4; D unresolved. This CDR3 region has 15 residues. Germline CDR1 reads MNHNS; CDR2 reads SASEGT. V shed 1 base and J shed 8 bases, with 14 bases lying between them. In DNA, the CDR3 is TGTGCCAGCAGTGAAGACGCCAGCGACACGGAAAAACTGTTTTTT. Its translation is CASSEDASDTEKLFF.

The chain recombines TRBV27 with TRBJ2-1; D might be TRBD2 (6 bases). CDR1 is MNHEY and CDR2 is SMNVEV in the germline V gene (reference sequence). The CDR3 spans 14 residues. The ends were cut back, 3 bases at V and 2 bases at J, with 8 bases in the middle. In DNA form, the CDR3 reads TGTGCCAGCAGTTTCGGGGGAGCCTACAATGAGCAGTTCTTC. Translating it yields CASSFGGAYNEQFF.

This sequence joins TRBV4-3 and TRBJ2-7; D is tentatively TRBD1 or TRBD2 (8 bases each). The CDR3 has 14 residues. Trimming took 8 bases from V and 1 from J, leaving 15 bases between them. The germline CDR1 and CDR2 sequences are LGHNA and YSLEER. The CDR3, as DNA: TGCGCCAGCTCGGGAGGGACAGGATCCTACGAGCAGTACTTC. Translating gives CASSGGTGSYEQYF.

The V and J genes are TRBV5-1 and TRBJ2-5; the D is unclear. The germline gives CDR1 SGHRS, CDR2 YFSETQ. CDR3 length: 13 amino acids. V was cut by 0 bases and J by 5 bases, with 8 bases left in between. CDR3 sequence: CASSLAQQETQYF. CDR3 sequence (DNA): TGCGCCAGCAGCTTGGCTCAACAGGAGACCCAGTACTTC.

This clone was seen a single time. J is TRBJ2-1 and V is TRBV9; D call uncertain. Germline CDR1 is SGDLS and CDR2 is YYNGEE. The CDR3 loop spans 15 amino acids. With 0 bases removed from V and 0 bases from J, the gap between germline ends came to 7 bases. The DNA of the CDR3 is TGTGCCAGCAGCGTAGATGAGGTCTCCTACAATGAGCAGTTCTTC. It codes for CASSVDEVSYNEQFF.

This chain links TRBV5-5 with TRBJ1-1; D uncertain. CDR3 length: 11 residues. V was clipped by 2 bases and J by 6 bases, with 5 bases between them. Germline V gene lookup returns CDR1 SGHKS and CDR2 YYEKEE (reference sequence). CDR3 amino acids: CASSFVAEAFF. Here the CDR3 DNA reads TGTGCCAGCAGCTTCGTCGCTGAAGCTTTCTTT.

This clone appeared once. The CDR3: CATSGAGRSDTQYF. CDR3 bases: TGTGCCACCAGCGGCGCCGGGAGGTCAGATACGCAGTATTTT. This chain joins TRBV15 and TRBJ2-3; 7 bases align to TRBD2. The V segment lost 5 bases and the J segment 4 bases; nucleotides outside the gene matches: 6. This CDR3 is 14 amino acids long. Germline V gene sequence: CDR1 LNHNV, CDR2 YYDKDF (reference sequence).

V is TRBV6-5 and J is TRBJ2-1; 9 bases are a match to TRBD2. The CDR3 is 16 residues long. V was pared by 2 bases and J by 6 bases, with 8 bases of the junction left unmatched. Germline assignment: CDR1 MNHEY and CDR2 SVGAGI. The chain's CDR3 is CASSYGGTSIINEQFF. The DNA of the CDR3 is TGTGCCAGCAGTTACGGGGGGACTAGCATCATCAATGAGCAGTTCTTC.

The chain couples TRBV18 to TRBJ1-2, with 7 bases that match TRBD1. Germline V CDR1 and CDR2: KGHSH, LQKENI. V lost 3 bases to trimming and J lost 0 bases; unmatched junction nucleotides: 4. The CDR3 has 15 amino acids. The CDR3 DNA reads TGTGCCAGCTCACCTACAGGGGCACCTAACTATGGCTACACCTTC. It codes for CASSPTGAPNYGYTF.

The chain carries TRBV7-9 and TRBJ2-1; the D gene could be TRBD1 or TRBD2 (5 bases each). The CDR3 totals 16 residues. Looked up from germline, CDR1 is SEHNR and CDR2 is FQNEAQ (reference sequence). V was pared by 5 bases and J by 7 bases, with 21 bases between. For the CDR3, the DNA is TGTGCCAGCAGCCAAGGGGCAGGACTGGTTCAAAATGAGCAGTTCTTC. Translation gives CASSQGAGLVQNEQFF. The whole variable domain, remainder taken from reference TRBV7-9 and TRBJ2-1, is DTGVSQNPRHKITKRGQNVTFRCDPISEHNRLYWYRQTLGQGPEFLTYFQNEAQLEKSRLLSDRFSAERPKGSFSTLEIQRTEQGDSAMYLCASSQGAGLVQNEQFFGPGTRLTVL.

The genes are TRBV13 and TRBJ2-7; TRBD2 matches at 13 bases. CDR3 size: 16 residues. V shed 4 bases and J 1 base; nucleotides not matched to a gene: 4. Germline V lookup: CDR1 PRHDT, CDR2 FYEKMQ (reference sequence). CDR3 sequence reads: CASSSGTSGKSYEQYF. CDR3 DNA sequence: TGTGCCAGCAGCTCGGGGACTAGCGGGAAATCCTACGAGCAGTACTTC.

This chain links TRBV27 with TRBJ2-4, with no clear D. The CDR3 length is 15 residues. V lost 2 bases, J lost 1 base, and 9 bases lay in between. CDR1 and CDR2 (germline): MNHEY, SMNVEV (reference sequence). The CDR3 protein is CASSLAPRAKNIQYF. The CDR3 DNA reads as TGTGCCAGCAGTTTAGCCCCTCGGGCCAAAAACATTCAGTACTTC.

The rearrangement joins TRBV30 to TRBJ1-1; 7 positions agree with TRBD1. Germline loops: CDR1 GTSNPN, CDR2 SVGIG (reference sequence). The CDR3 contains 14 residues. Losses at the gene ends were 1 base for V and 3 bases for J; bases not matched to a gene: 5. CDR3 residues: CAWSAGGRDTEAFF. In DNA form, the CDR3 reads TGTGCCTGGAGTGCAGGGGGACGGGACACTGAAGCTTTCTTT. Full variable domain (rest looked up from reference TRBV30 and TRBJ1-1): SQTIHQWPATLVQPVGSPLSLECTVEGTSNPNLYWYRQAAGRGLQLLFYSVGIGQISSEVPQNLSASRPQDRQFILSSKKLLLSDSGFYLCAWSAGGRDTEAFFGQGTRLTVV.

The chain links TRBV5-6 to TRBJ2-3; D may be TRBD1 (5 bases). The CDR3 has 13 amino acids. Germline lookup yields CDR1 SGHDT and CDR2 YYEEEE. V was shortened by 1 base and J by 5 bases, with 8 bases between the two germline ends. The CDR3 sequence: CASSLQGEDTQYF. The CDR3 nucleotides are TGTGCCAGCAGCTTGCAGGGCGAAGATACGCAGTATTTT. Complete variable domain (other parts from reference TRBV5-6 and TRBJ2-3): DAGVTQSPTHLIKTRGQQVTLRCSPKSGHDTVSWYQQALGQGPQFIFQYYEEEERQRGNFPDRFSGHQFPNYSSELNVNALLLGDSALYLCASSLQGEDTQYFGPGTRLTVL.

The chain employs TRBV5-1 and TRBJ2-3; D might be TRBD2 (5 bases). V lost 1 base and J 5 bases, leaving 11 bases between the germline ends. The CDR3 spans 14 residues. The germline CDR1 and CDR2 sequences are SGHRS and YFSETQ. CDR3 coding DNA: TGCGCCAGCAGCTTGACTAGTCAAGGAGATACGCAGTATTTT. Protein: CASSLTSQGDTQYF.

The chain joins TRBV5-6 to TRBJ2-7; perhaps TRBD2 as D (7 bases). CDR1 is SGHDT and CDR2 is YYEEEE in the germline V gene. CDR3 length: 16 residues. Trimming left V 4 bases short and J 1 base short, with 18 bases between. The CDR3 region has the DNA TGTGCCAGCAGCAATGACCGGGGGGCCGAGTCCTACGAGCAGTACTTC. It yields the protein CASSNDRGAESYEQYF.

V gene TRBV5-1 combines with J gene TRBJ2-6; D not certain. Trimming stripped 4 bases from V and 0 bases from J, with 14 bases between. This CDR3 region has 17 residues. The germline gives CDR1 SGHRS, CDR2 YFSETQ. CDR3 sequence (DNA): TGCGCCAGCAGCCTGTCACCCGCGCCCTCTGGGGCCAACGTCCTGACTTTC. Translating gives CASSLSPAPSGANVLTF.

The V gene is TRBV30, the J gene TRBJ1-4, with a weak D call TRBD1 (5 bases). The V gene lost 4 bases and the J gene lost 8 bases, with 17 bases spanning the gap. The CDR3 totals 14 residues. CDR1 GTSNPN and CDR2 SVGIG come from the germline V gene (reference sequence). The CDR3 spells CAWTSKGFVEKLFF. The DNA for the CDR3 is TGTGCCTGGACCTCAAAGGGGTTTGTGGAAAAACTGTTTTTT.

The V gene is TRBV6-5, the J gene TRBJ1-2, with TRBD1 identical over 11 bases. The CDR3 length is 14 residues. From germline, CDR1 is MNHEY and CDR2 SVGAGI. V lost 6 bases, J lost 4 bases, and 4 bases stayed unmatched. CDR3 nucleotides: TGTGCCAGCAGAGGGACAGGGGGGAGCTATGGCTACACCTTC. As protein: CASRGTGGSYGYTF.

V usage is TRBV4-1 and J usage is TRBJ2-1; D is unresolved. This CDR3 has 16 residues. With 0 bases removed from V and 0 bases from J, the gap between germline ends came to 9 bases. CDR1 is MGHRA and CDR2 is YSYEKL in the germline V gene. CDR3 DNA: TGCGCCAGCAGCCAAGATTGGGTGAGCTCCTACAATGAGCAGTTCTTC. This sequence encodes CASSQDWVSSYNEQFF.

V and J are TRBV19 and TRBJ2-2; the D gene is possibly TRBD2 (6 bases). The CDR3 loop spans 14 amino acids. CDR1 is LNHDA, CDR2 SQIVND, per germline (reference sequence). The germline V and J ends were trimmed by 9 bases and 5 bases, with 16 bases remaining between them. CDR3 in DNA: TGTGCCAGCCAGATCCAAGGAGGGACCGGGGAGCTGTTTTTT. Its protein is CASQIQGGTGELFF.